One and the same sample provided the 22 T cell receptor beta chains below, sequenced in a study of tissue T cells after allogeneic stem cell transplantation. Using immunoSEQ multiplex PCR, the repertoire was profiled, and TCRdb retains in-frame clones only, with some absent. The repertoire holds more than 20,000 clones, with 55% to 80% as singletons. Sequenced sample: spleen. The receptors were sampled from a female BALB/c mouse in good health. The MHC haplotype recorded for the strain is H2-d.

This clone was observed a single time. Each gene name is a mouse one. Coverage ceases 1 residue before the CDR3 finishes, and the germline J gene fills in the end. The chain carries TRBV5 and TRBJ1-2; 7 nucleotides line up with TRBD1. Germline values: CDR1 LGHNA, CDR2 YNLKQL (reference sequence). The CDR3 extends over 15 amino acids. The trim removed 0 bases at V and 1 base at J, leaving 2 bases unmatched. CDR3 DNA, as far as it was read: TGTGCCAGCAGCCAAGATTACAGGGGAAACTCCGACTACACC. Protein: CASSQDYRGNSDYT. The CDR3 in its entirety is CASSQDYRGNSDYTF.

A note on this clone: These gene names are mouse names. The read ends 1 residue before the CDR3 terminus; that terminus is restored from the germline J gene. The chain uses TRBV30 and TRBJ1-4, with 9 positions matching TRBD1. J gave up 6 bases and V 3 bases, and 2 bases lay outside the gene matches. This CDR3 spans 13 amino acids. The germline gives CDR1 SQVVS, CDR2 ANEGSEA. CDR3 amino acids: CSSRGQGHERLFF. The CDR3 bases that were read are TGTAGTTCTAGGGGACAGGGCCACGAAAGATTATTT.

For this clone: The gene names given are mouse names. The CDR3 is cut off 1 residue early in the read; its end comes from the germline J gene. V is TRBV13-3 and J is TRBJ1-3; no clear D. Germline CDR1 and CDR2: NNHDY and SYVADS. The V gene lost 6 bases and the J gene lost 0 bases, with 10 bases spanning the gap. The CDR3 spans 14 residues. The CDR3 protein is CASNKKNSGNTLYF. Incomplete CDR3 DNA: TGTGCCAGCAACAAAAAAAATTCTGGAAATACGCTCTAT.

Notes on this clone: All gene names here are mouse names. The CDR3 end is not reached by the read, which stops 1 residue before it; the germline J gene fills it in. The chain links TRBV13-2 to TRBJ2-5; no reliable D call. Trimming took off 3 bases at V and 4 bases at J, with 3 bases between the two ends. CDR3 size: 11 residues. CDR1 NNHNN and CDR2 SYGAGS come from the germline V gene (reference sequence). The DNA read from the CDR3 is TGTGCCAGCGGTGGGAAAGACACCCAGTAC. Translating gives CASGGKDTQY. The full-length CDR3 reads as CASGGKDTQYF.

Details on this clone: Gene and germline names: mouse. Read sequence stops 1 residue before the CDR3 end, and the germline J gene provides the missing end. This chain links TRBV13-2 with TRBJ2-3, with D hard to call. The length of the CDR3 is 13 residues. Trimming shortened V by 7 bases and J by 0 bases, and 9 bases separated the two germline ends. Germline-derived CDR1 and CDR2 are NNHNN and SYGAGS (reference sequence). CDR3 region: CASLPGSAETLYF. The CDR3 DNA, read in part, is TGTGCCAGCCTCCCGGGTAGTGCAGAAACGCTGTAT.

As for this clone: The gene names given are mouse names. Coverage ceases 1 residue before the CDR3 finishes, and the germline J gene fills in the end. The chain carries TRBV19 and TRBJ2-2; TRBD2 matches 10 bases. The germline V gene has CDR1 FNHDT and CDR2 SITEND (reference sequence). CDR3 size: 15 residues. J lost 0 bases, V lost 5 bases, and 1 base had no gene match. The part of the CDR3 DNA that was read is TGTGCCAGCAGGGACTGGGGGACAAACACCGGGCAGCTCTAC. It encodes CASRDWGTNTGQLY. The full CDR3 is CASRDWGTNTGQLYF.

About this clone itself: Mouse germline and gene names are used. Sequencing ends 1 residue short of the CDR3 end; the germline J gene provides the rest. The chain couples TRBV13-2 to TRBJ2-1, with 7 bases fitting TRBD2. After removal of 0 bases from V and 5 bases from J, the junction contained 5 bases not matched to a gene. CDR3 length: 15 residues. Looked up from germline, CDR1 is NNHNN and CDR2 is SYGAGS (reference sequence). The CDR3 sequence is CASGDAVLGNAEQFF. CDR3 DNA, as far as it was read: TGTGCCAGCGGTGATGCAGTACTGGGGAATGCTGAGCAGTTC.

This clone has more than one count but fewer than ten. Gene labels here are mouse ones. Read sequence stops 1 residue before the CDR3 end, and the germline J gene provides the missing end. The rearrangement links TRBV13-3 to TRBJ2-7, with a tentative D call TRBD2 (5 bases). V was pared by 2 bases and J by 3 bases, with 9 bases between. The germline gives CDR1 NNHDY, CDR2 SYVADS. The CDR3 extends over 13 amino acids. Here the CDR3 reads CASSDWAFYEQYF. Partial CDR3 DNA: TGTGCCAGCAGTGACTGGGCCTTCTATGAACAGTAC.

Remarks on this clone: The gene symbols are mouse symbols. The read halts 1 residue ahead of the CDR3 end, with the missing end drawn from the germline J gene. The V call is TRBV2, the J call TRBJ1-1; 7 nucleotides line up with TRBD1. V was pared by 5 bases and J by 6 bases, with 3 bases of the junction left unmatched. This CDR3 spans 12 amino acids. In germline, CDR1 is LGHNA, CDR2 YSYQKL. CDR3 region: CASSAQGAEVFF. CDR3 DNA, as far as it was read: TGTGCCAGCAGCGCTCAGGGGGCAGAAGTCTTC.

On this clone: Gene names follow the mouse nomenclature. The read terminates 1 residue ahead of where the CDR3 ends, so the germline J gene completes it. The V and J genes are TRBV13-2 and TRBJ1-2; maybe TRBD1 (5 bases). The ends were cut back, 0 bases at V and 2 bases at J, with 8 bases in the middle. This CDR3 comprises 14 residues. Germline loops: CDR1 NNHNN, CDR2 SYGAGS (reference sequence). The covered CDR3 bases are TGTGCCAGCGGTGATGCGGGGCAGAACTCCGACTACACC. Protein sequence: CASGDAGQNSDYT. The complete CDR3 reads CASGDAGQNSDYTF.

In the case of this clone: The germline and genes are mouse ones. The missing CDR3 end, 1 residue past where the read stops, is filled in from the germline J gene. V and J are TRBV20 and TRBJ1-5; tentatively, D is TRBD1 (6 bases). Trimming removed 2 bases at V and 7 bases at J, with 9 bases between. The CDR3 is made up of 12 amino acids. Germline V gene data show CDR1 as GFQATS and CDR2 as STVNSAI. CDR3 region: CGARTGTQAPLF. Incomplete CDR3 DNA: TGTGGTGCTAGGACAGGGACTCAGGCTCCGCTT.

On this clone itself: Germline and genes here are mouse. Sequencing ends 1 residue short of the CDR3 end; the germline J gene provides the rest. V gene TRBV5 combines with J gene TRBJ2-5, with D possibly TRBD2 on 6 matching bases. Looked up from germline, CDR1 is LGHNA and CDR2 is YNLKQL (reference sequence). With 4 bases removed from V and 3 bases from J, the gap between germline ends came to 8 bases. The CDR3 is made up of 13 amino acids. The CDR3 reads CASSRDYQDTQYF. CDR3 bases read: TGTGCCAGCAGCCGGGACTATCAAGACACCCAGTAC.

Worth noting for this clone: Genes and germline are mouse. The CDR3 goes on 1 residue after the read ends, and that part is filled in from the germline J gene. The chain employs TRBV2 and TRBJ2-4, with D perhaps assigned TRBD1 or TRBD2 (5 bases each). The CDR3 extends over 15 amino acids. Germline-derived CDR1 and CDR2 are LGHNA and YSYQKL. Trimming removed 0 bases at V and 0 bases at J, with 7 bases between. CDR3 region: CASSQDRGSQNTLYF. The part of the CDR3 DNA that was read is TGTGCCAGCAGCCAAGATCGGGGGAGTCAAAACACCTTGTAC.

A remark on this clone: Genes here carry mouse names. The CDR3 extends 1 residue past the end of the read, so its final part is completed from the germline J gene. J is TRBJ1-5 and V is TRBV29, with D unresolved. Trimming cost V 3 bases and J 7 bases, with 7 bases left between them. The germline gives CDR1 MSHET, CDR2 SYDVDS. The CDR3 length is 12 residues. CDR3 DNA, as far as it was read: TGTGCTAGCAGTTTCCGACATCAGGCTCCGCTT. Translated: CASSFRHQAPL. The whole CDR3 sequence is CASSFRHQAPLF.

As to this clone: The listed genes are named as in mouse. The sequence runs out 1 residue before the end of the CDR3; the remainder is reconstructed from the germline J gene. The rearrangement joins TRBV31 to TRBJ1-6; 8 nucleotides match TRBD1. TRBJ1-6 is flagged as an ORF with uncertain function. The CDR3 is 15 residues long. Trimming removed 2 bases from V and 0 bases from J; junction bases left unmatched: 0. Per germline, CDR1 GKSSPN and CDR2 SITVG. CDR3 bases read: TGTGCCTGGAGTGGACAGGGTTCCTATAATTCGCCCCTCTAC. Translated, it gives CAWSGQGSYNSPLY. Given in full, the CDR3 is CAWSGQGSYNSPLYF.

With regard to this clone: Germline and genes: mouse. The missing CDR3 end, 1 residue past where the read stops, is filled in from the germline J gene. The chain has TRBV13-2 and TRBJ2-1; D is perhaps TRBD1 (6 bases). Trimming shortened V by 1 base and J by 0 bases, and 8 bases separated the two germline ends. The length of the CDR3 is 15 residues. Germline assignment: CDR1 NNHNN and CDR2 SYGAGS (reference sequence). The CDR3 bases that were read are TGTGCCAGCGGTGATAAAGGGGGTAACTATGCTGAGCAGTTC. Translating gives CASGDKGGNYAEQF. The full-length CDR3 reads as CASGDKGGNYAEQFF.

This clone occurred a few times. Gene names denote mouse genes. The read is 1 residue too short to cover the CDR3 end, so that end is filled in from the germline J gene. The chain joins TRBV13-1 to TRBJ2-7, with TRBD2 identical over 9 bases. The CDR3 totals 14 residues. After removal of 4 bases from V and 4 bases from J, the junction contained 6 bases not matched to a gene. Germline loops: CDR1 NSHNY, CDR2 SYGAGN. CDR3 DNA (partial): TGTGCCAGCAGTCCCGGGACTGGGAGGTATGAACAGTAC. Translation: CASSPGTGRYEQY. The CDR3 reads in full as CASSPGTGRYEQYF.

Comments on this clone: Genes here carry mouse names. The read stops 1 residue short of the end of the CDR3; the missing end is completed from the germline J gene. The genes are TRBV5 and TRBJ1-6; D perhaps matches TRBD1 (5 bases). TRBJ1-6 is labeled an ORF, and its function is uncertain. The CDR3 sequence is 15 residues long. Trimming shortened V by 0 bases and J by 7 bases, and 10 bases separated the two germline ends. The germline gives CDR1 LGHNA, CDR2 YNLKQL (reference sequence). CDR3 bases read: TGTGCCAGCAGCCAAGATCGTGGGGGGAATTCGCCCCTCTAC. Its translation: CASSQDRGGNSPLY. The whole CDR3 region reads CASSQDRGGNSPLYF.

A few counts support this clone. Gene names denote mouse genes. The read ends 1 residue shy of where the CDR3 ends; the end is completed using the germline J gene. The chain links TRBV5 to TRBJ2-1, with D maybe TRBD1 (6 bases). Germline V lookup: CDR1 LGHNA, CDR2 YNLKQL (reference sequence). Trimming stripped 4 bases from V and 2 bases from J, with 9 bases between. The CDR3 runs to 14 residues. The sequenced CDR3 bases are TGTGCCAGCAGCCCAGGGGAGGACTATGCTGAGCAGTTC. Translation: CASSPGEDYAEQF. The complete CDR3 sequence is CASSPGEDYAEQFF.

This clone has just one count. Genes and germline come from the mouse. The missing CDR3 end, 1 residue past where the read stops, is filled in from the germline J gene. The chain links TRBV29 to TRBJ1-2; unclear D gene. Trimming removed 2 bases from V and 2 bases from J, with 9 bases in between. The CDR3 covers 14 residues. The germline V gene encodes CDR1 MSHET and CDR2 SYDVDS. The CDR3 spells CASSLGSDNSDYTF. CDR3 DNA (partial): TGTGCTAGCAGTTTAGGCAGCGACAACTCCGACTACACC.

Notes on this clone: Gene and germline names: mouse. CDR3 DNA (partial): TGTGCCTGGAGTCTGAGTGCAAACTCCGACTACACC. Its protein product is CAWSLSANSDYT. In full, the CDR3 reads CAWSLSANSDYTF. The rearrangement uses TRBV31 and TRBJ1-2; D remains ambiguous. The read stops 1 residue short of the end of the CDR3; the missing end is completed from the germline J gene. This CDR3 contains 13 residues. Per germline, CDR1 GKSSPN and CDR2 SITVG. Trimming removed 0 bases from V and 0 bases from J, with 5 bases in between.

Comment on this clone: Each gene name is a mouse one. This CDR3 reads CASSQDPGHYEQYF. Partial CDR3 DNA: TGTGCCAGCAGCCAAGATCCCGGGCACTATGAACAGTAC. The V call is TRBV5, the J call TRBJ2-7; D unclear. Read data end 1 residue before the CDR3 end; the end is taken from the germline J gene. Trimming removed 0 bases at V and 3 bases at J, with 9 bases between. Germline V gene sequence: CDR1 LGHNA, CDR2 YNLKQL (reference sequence). This CDR3 contains 14 residues.